A single sample gave rise to the 31 T cell receptor beta chains below, sequenced in a study of cytomegalovirus exposure and HLA in healthy donors. The PCR had 60 Vbeta and 13 Jbeta primers. TCRdb's table, derived via immunoSEQ multiplex PCR, lists solely in-frame clones and lacks some. In the table there are about 110,000 clones, around 86% of which are singletons. Sequenced material: PBMCs. Every receptor here comes from a woman in her twenties or thirties in good health and CMV-seronegative.

This chain links TRBV5-1 with TRBJ1-3; D gene ambiguous. CDR3 length equals 15 residues. V was shortened by 4 bases and J by 0 bases, with 11 bases between the two germline ends. In germline, CDR1 is SGHRS, CDR2 YFSETQ. DNA for the CDR3: TGCGCCAGCAGCGTCAGCGGCATCTCTGGAAACACCATATATTTT. Protein sequence: CASSVSGISGNTIYF. Combining the CDR3 with reference TRBV5-1 and TRBJ1-3 gives the whole variable domain KAGVTQTPRYLIKTRGQQVTLSCSPISGHRSVSWYQQTPGQGLQFLFEYFSETQRNKGNFPGRFSGRQFSNSRSEMNVSTLELGDSALYLCASSVSGISGNTIYFGEGSWLTVV.

This clone was seen a handful of times. The rearrangement joins TRBV10-3 to TRBJ1-1, with D perhaps matching TRBD1 (5 bases). CDR3 length: 14 amino acids. V was shortened by 4 bases and J by 3 bases, with 12 bases between the two germline ends. Germline V gives CDR1 ENHRY, CDR2 SYGVKD. The CDR3 DNA reads as TGTGCCATCAGTGCAGCGGGGCTACACACTGAAGCTTTCTTT. This translates into CAISAAGLHTEAFF.

This clone was observed a handful of times. The J gene is TRBJ2-7, the V gene TRBV6-6; 8 bases align to TRBD1. CDR3 length: 13 amino acids. CDR1 and CDR2 (germline): MNHNY, SVGAGI (reference sequence). The junction had 7 bases not matched to a gene; V was cut back by 5 bases and J by 7 bases. CDR3 sequence reads: CASSPTGVGEQYF. CDR3 coding DNA: TGTGCCAGCAGTCCGACAGGGGTGGGAGAGCAGTACTTC.

This clone was seen a few times. This chain links TRBV5-1 with TRBJ2-3, with D possibly being TRBD2 (6 bases). Per germline, CDR1 SGHRS and CDR2 YFSETQ. The CDR3 consists of 14 residues. Deletions cut 4 bases from V and 3 bases from J, with 12 bases between. In DNA form, the CDR3 reads TGCGCCAGCAGCCCCCGCGGGAAGACAGATACGCAGTATTTT. Encoded protein: CASSPRGKTDTQYF.

The CDR3 nucleotides read TGTGCCAGCAGCTTAACCCCGGACGAGCAGTACTTC. Translated, it gives CASSLTPDEQYF. The chain is built from TRBV7-9 and TRBJ2-7; no definite D call. Looked up from germline, CDR1 is SEHNR and CDR2 is FQNEAQ (reference sequence). The V and J ends lost 2 bases and 5 bases respectively, with 7 bases between them. CDR3 length: 12 amino acids. Variable domain in full (rest from reference TRBV7-9 and TRBJ2-7): DTGVSQNPRHKITKRGQNVTFRCDPISEHNRLYWYRQTLGQGPEFLTYFQNEAQLEKSRLLSDRFSAERPKGSFSTLEIQRTEQGDSAMYLCASSLTPDEQYFGPGTRLTVT.

The chain combines TRBV15 with TRBJ2-2, with 8 nucleotides matching TRBD1. Germline V lookup: CDR1 LNHNV, CDR2 YYDKDF (reference sequence). The V gene end was trimmed by 2 bases and the J gene end by 2 bases; junction bases not matched to a gene: 4. CDR3 length: 16 amino acids. The CDR3 DNA follows: TGTGCCACCAGCAGAAGACAGGGGATTAACACCGGGGAGCTGTTTTTT. Translation: CATSRRQGINTGELFF.

The chain employs TRBV9 and TRBJ2-7; TRBD2 matches 7 bases. This CDR3 has 13 amino acids. Trimming took 3 bases from V and 3 from J; bases not matched to a gene: 3. Germline values: CDR1 SGDLS, CDR2 YYNGEE. CDR3 nucleotide sequence: TGTGCCAGCAGCGGGGCGGGGGACTACGAGCAGTACTTC. The encoded protein is CASSGAGDYEQYF.

This clone has more than one count but fewer than ten. The CDR3 loop reads CASSKGRGGYEQYF. CDR3 coding DNA: TGTGCCAGCAGCAAGGGCAGGGGTGGGTACGAGCAGTACTTC. The V gene is TRBV21-1, the J gene TRBJ2-5; the listed D gene, TRBD1, was not tested against the DNA. The J call is uncertain, as TRBJ2-7 better fits the DNA end. TRBV21-1 is marked as a pseudogene. This CDR3 comprises 14 residues.

The chain employs TRBV13 and TRBJ2-7, with TRBD1 as a possible D gene (6 bases). V lost 6 bases and J 4 bases, leaving 13 bases between the germline ends. The germline V gene has CDR1 PRHDT and CDR2 FYEKMQ (reference sequence). CDR3 length: 13 residues. DNA of the CDR3: TGTGCCAGCAGGTACAGGGCGGCATACGAGCAGTACTTC. This gives the protein CASRYRAAYEQYF.

As concerns this clone: Other DNA sequences within the sample encode an identical CDR3. The chain is built from TRBV15 and TRBJ2-7; TRBD1 is a possible D gene (6 bases). Germline CDR1 and CDR2: LNHNV and YYDKDF (reference sequence). The V and J ends lost 0 bases and 3 bases respectively, with 6 bases between them. The CDR3 is 13 residues long. CDR3 sequence: CATSRDRGYEQYF. As DNA, the CDR3 is TGTGCCACCAGCAGAGACAGGGGCTACGAGCAGTACTTC.

The chain carries TRBV6-5 and TRBJ1-1, with TRBD1 matching over 10 bases. This CDR3 is 11 amino acids long. V shed 7 bases and J 10 bases; nucleotides not matched to a gene: 3. Germline V gene data show CDR1 as MNHEY and CDR2 as SVGAGI. The CDR3 nucleotides read TGTGCCAGCATCCGGGACAGGGGAGCTTTCTTT. It is translated as CASIRDRGAFF.

The chain is built from TRBV18 and TRBJ2-7, with D tentatively TRBD2 (5 bases). V lost 3 bases and J 5 bases, leaving 11 bases between the germline ends. The CDR3 contains 13 residues. Germline V gene sequence: CDR1 KGHSH, CDR2 LQKENI. The CDR3 here is CASSPPSYHEQYF. The DNA of the CDR3 is TGTGCCAGCTCACCGCCTAGCTACCACGAGCAGTACTTC. Combining the CDR3 with reference TRBV18 and TRBJ2-7 gives the whole variable domain NAGVMQNPRHLVRRRGQEARLRCSPMKGHSHVYWYRQLPEEGLKFMVYLQKENIIDESGMPKERFSAEFPKEGPSILRIQQVVRGDSAAYFCASSPPSYHEQYFGPGTRLTVT.

The chain is built from TRBV7-2 and TRBJ2-5, with D perhaps matching TRBD1 (6 bases). The germline gives CDR1 SGHTA, CDR2 FQGNSA. The CDR3 totals 15 residues. The V gene lost 5 bases and the J gene lost 7 bases, with 20 bases spanning the gap. Here the CDR3 reads CASSGHGTLTGTQYF. For the CDR3, the DNA is TGTGCCAGCAGCGGACACGGGACACTCACGGGGACCCAGTACTTC.

This chain joins TRBV2 and TRBJ1-1, with 9 positions matching TRBD1. The ends lost 5 bases at V and 3 bases at J; junction bases unmatched: 7. Germline-derived CDR1 and CDR2 are SNHLY and FYNNEI. There are 15 residues in the CDR3. The CDR3 loop reads CASSLIQGADTEAFF. CDR3 nucleotide sequence: TGTGCCAGCAGTCTGATACAGGGGGCGGACACTGAAGCTTTCTTT.

The J gene is TRBJ2-3, the V gene TRBV12-5; 12 nucleotides line up with TRBD2. V was pared by 6 bases and J by 3 bases, with 7 bases of the junction left unmatched. This CDR3 is 16 amino acids long. Germline V lookup: CDR1 LGHNT, CDR2 FRNRAP. CDR3 nucleotides: TGTGCTAGTGGCCCCCGACTAGCGGGAGTTACAGATACGCAGTATTTT. It specifies CASGPRLAGVTDTQYF. Using reference TRBV12-5 and TRBJ2-3 for the parts outside the CDR3, the full variable domain is DARVTQTPRHKVTEMGQEVTMRCQPILGHNTVFWYRQTMMQGLELLAYFRNRAPLDDSGMPKDRFSAEMPDATLATLKIQPSEPRDSAVYFCASGPRLAGVTDTQYFGPGTRLTVL.

This clone has only one observation. The chain carries TRBV18 and TRBJ2-7, with 7 bases identical to TRBD2. The CDR3 is 14 amino acids. The germline V gene has CDR1 KGHSH and CDR2 LQKENI. V was pared by 2 bases and J by 3 bases, with 4 bases of the junction left unmatched. This CDR3 is CASSPSGDDYEQYF. The CDR3 DNA reads as TGTGCCAGCTCACCAAGCGGGGACGACTACGAGCAGTACTTC.

Only one count was recorded for this clone. As DNA, the CDR3 is TGTGCCAGCAGTGGAAGCGGGGGGGCCACCGGGGAGCTGTTTTTT. This codes for CASSGSGGATGELFF. The J gene is TRBJ2-2, the V gene TRBV2; TRBD2 matches at 10 bases. Germline CDR1 and CDR2: SNHLY and FYNNEI. The junction had 3 bases not matched to a gene; V was cut back by 4 bases and J by 4 bases. The CDR3 covers 15 residues.

In this sample, this clone turned up a few times. The chain joins TRBV29-1 to TRBJ1-4; 7 bases agree with TRBD1. The V segment lost 4 bases and the J segment 7 bases; nucleotides outside the gene matches: 9. The CDR3 sequence is 14 residues long. Germline CDR1 reads SQVTM; CDR2 reads ANQGSEA. CDR3 residues: CSVGLQGRVEKLFF. Here the CDR3 DNA reads TGCAGCGTTGGATTACAGGGGCGGGTTGAAAAACTGTTTTTT. The whole variable domain, remainder taken from reference TRBV29-1 and TRBJ1-4, is SAVISQKPSRDICQRGTSLTIQCQVDSQVTMMFWYRQQPGQSLTLIATANQGSEATYESGFVIDKFPISRPNLTFSTLTVSNMSPEDSSIYLCSVGLQGRVEKLFFGSGTQLSVL.

The DNA of the CDR3 is TGTGCCAGCAGCCAAGGACTAGCGGGAGTTCATGAGCAGTTCTTC. Protein sequence: CASSQGLAGVHEQFF. This chain joins TRBV7-9 and TRBJ2-1; 13 nucleotides match TRBD2. The J segment lost 8 bases and the V segment lost 5 bases, leaving 6 bases of the junction unmatched. Per the germline V gene, CDR1 is SEHNR and CDR2 is FQNEAQ (reference sequence). The CDR3 loop spans 15 amino acids.

In its sample, this clone was seen once. This sequence joins TRBV5-1 and TRBJ2-2; TRBD1 is a possible D gene (6 bases). V was pared by 3 bases and J by 0 bases, with 15 bases between. Germline V CDR1 and CDR2: SGHRS, YFSETQ. There are 17 residues in the CDR3. Here the CDR3 reads CASSSSRGKSNTGELFF. For the CDR3, the DNA is TGCGCCAGCAGCTCGTCTAGGGGGAAATCGAACACCGGGGAGCTGTTTTTT.

The gene calls are TRBV28 and TRBJ2-5, with D maybe TRBD1 (5 bases). This CDR3 has 19 amino acids. Trimming removed 3 bases from V and 3 bases from J, with 26 bases in between. Per the germline V gene, CDR1 is MDHEN and CDR2 is SYDVKM. As DNA, the CDR3 is TGTGCCAGCAGTTTTCTGACCTTGAGGCGAATAAGGGGCAAAGAGACCCAGTACTTC. Amino acid sequence: CASSFLTLRRIRGKETQYF.

This clone occurred many times. The chain carries TRBV27 and TRBJ2-3; 7 bases match TRBD2. With 6 bases clipped from V and 2 bases from J, the junction kept 11 bases outside the gene matches. CDR3 length equals 16 residues. From germline, CDR1 is MNHEY and CDR2 SMNVEV (reference sequence). CDR3 sequence reads: CASSLTSPRLTDTQYF. For the CDR3, the DNA is TGTGCCAGCAGCCTGACTAGCCCTCGACTCACAGATACGCAGTATTTT.

V is TRBV2 and J is TRBJ1-6; 10 bases match TRBD1. The CDR3 has 15 residues. Per the germline V gene, CDR1 is SNHLY and CDR2 is FYNNEI. V shed 5 bases and J 9 bases; nucleotides not matched to a gene: 7. The CDR3 sequence: CASSLSGTGVSPLHF. The CDR3 DNA is TGTGCCAGCAGTCTCTCGGGGACAGGGGTTTCACCCCTCCACTTT. Full variable domain (missing parts from reference TRBV2 and TRBJ1-6): EPEVTQTPSHQVTQMGQEVILRCVPISNHLYFYWYRQILGQKVEFLVSFYNNEISEKSEIFDDQFSVERPDGSNFTLKIRSTKLEDSAMYFCASSLSGTGVSPLHFGNGTRLTVT.

This clone was detected only a few times. The V and J genes are TRBV5-1 and TRBJ2-1; 8 nucleotides agree with TRBD1. The CDR3 is 15 amino acids. Trimming removed 4 bases from V and 3 bases from J; junction bases left unmatched: 6. Germline CDR1 SGHRS, CDR2 YFSETQ. CDR3 sequence: CASSVGQGGYNEQFF. The CDR3 DNA is TGCGCCAGCAGCGTAGGACAGGGCGGCTACAATGAGCAGTTCTTC.

This chain connects TRBV2 to TRBJ1-1; D uncertain. The CDR3 consists of 11 residues. The ends were cut back, 3 bases at V and 7 bases at J, with 6 bases in the middle. Looked up from germline, CDR1 is SNHLY and CDR2 is FYNNEI. The CDR3 DNA reads as TGTGCCAGCAGTGAGAGCATTGAAGCTTTCTTT. It yields the protein CASSESIEAFF.

This clone was seen only once. This chain uses TRBV7-2 with TRBJ1-1; no clear D gene. V was clipped by 2 bases and J by 2 bases, with 6 bases between them. The CDR3 consists of 13 residues. Germline assignment: CDR1 SGHTA and CDR2 FQGNSA. CDR3 nucleotides: TGTGCCAGCAGCTTACAAACTAACACTGAAGCTTTCTTT. Its translation is CASSLQTNTEAFF.

In this sample, this clone turned up a few times. The chain links TRBV14 to TRBJ1-1, with TRBD1 matching 10 bases. CDR1 and CDR2 from the germline V gene are SGHDN and FVKESK. The CDR3 runs 19 residues. V lost 1 base and J lost 0; bases outside the gene matches: 11. The CDR3 is CASSQAPRTGGPMNTEAFF. In DNA, the CDR3 is TGTGCCAGCAGCCAAGCCCCCCGGACAGGGGGACCCATGAACACTGAAGCTTTCTTT.

The J gene is TRBJ2-1, the V gene TRBV6-1, with 7 bases lining up with TRBD1. The J segment lost 1 base and the V segment lost 4 bases, leaving 7 bases of the junction unmatched. This CDR3 comprises 16 residues. Germline values: CDR1 MNHNS, CDR2 SASEGT. Written as DNA, the CDR3 is TGTGCCAGCAGTGGGGGACAGTACTTATCCTACAATGAGCAGTTCTTC. This encodes CASSGGQYLSYNEQFF.

The rearrangement joins TRBV9 to TRBJ2-7; 10 bases fit TRBD1. Germline CDR1 and CDR2: SGDLS and YYNGEE. The CDR3 spans 16 residues. V was clipped by 5 bases and J by 5 bases; unmatched bases: 13. The CDR3 DNA reads TGTGCCAGCAGACTAAATCTGGGACAGGGGACCCACGAGCAGTACTTC. Translated, it gives CASRLNLGQGTHEQYF.

This rearrangement joins TRBV7-3 to TRBJ2-7; a possible D gene is TRBD2 (5 bases). CDR1 SGHTA and CDR2 FQGTGA come from the germline V gene. Trimming removed 5 bases at V and 6 bases at J, with 17 bases between. The CDR3 spans 14 residues. CDR3 sequence (DNA): TGTGCCAGCAGCGAACTAGTCGGCGCGTTCGAGCAGTACTTC. Its translation: CASSELVGAFEQYF.

The genes are TRBV5-8 and TRBJ1-3; a possible D gene is TRBD1 (6 bases). Germline-derived CDR1 and CDR2 are SGHTS and YDEGEE. The CDR3 contains 14 residues. V was pared by 5 bases and J by 0 bases, with 9 bases between. The CDR3 coding sequence is TGTGCCAGCAGTCCGGACAGCTCTGGAAACACCATATATTTT. Residues: CASSPDSSGNTIYF.